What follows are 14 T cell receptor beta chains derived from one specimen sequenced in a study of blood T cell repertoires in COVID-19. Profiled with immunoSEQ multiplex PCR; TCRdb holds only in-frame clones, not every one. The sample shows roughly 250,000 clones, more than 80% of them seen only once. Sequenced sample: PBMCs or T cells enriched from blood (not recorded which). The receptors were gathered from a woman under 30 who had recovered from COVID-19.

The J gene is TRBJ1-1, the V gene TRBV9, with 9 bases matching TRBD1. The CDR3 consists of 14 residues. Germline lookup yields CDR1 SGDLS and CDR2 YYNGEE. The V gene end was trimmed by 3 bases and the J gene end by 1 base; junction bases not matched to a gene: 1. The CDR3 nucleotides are TGTGCCAGCAGCGAGGACAGGGGGAACACTGAAGCTTTCTTT. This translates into CASSEDRGNTEAFF. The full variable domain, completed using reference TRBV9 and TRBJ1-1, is DSGVTQTPKHLITATGQRVTLRCSPRSGDLSVYWYQQSLDQGLQFLIQYYNGEERAKGNILERFSAQQFPDLHSELNLSSLELGDSALYFCASSEDRGNTEAFFGQGTRLTVV.

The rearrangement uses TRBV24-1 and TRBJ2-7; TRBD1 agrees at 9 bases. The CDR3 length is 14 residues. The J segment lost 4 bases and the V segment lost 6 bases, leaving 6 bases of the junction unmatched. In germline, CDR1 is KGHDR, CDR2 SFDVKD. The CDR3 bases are TGTGCCACCAGTCCGGGACAGGGAAGGTACGAGCAGTACTTC. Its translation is CATSPGQGRYEQYF.

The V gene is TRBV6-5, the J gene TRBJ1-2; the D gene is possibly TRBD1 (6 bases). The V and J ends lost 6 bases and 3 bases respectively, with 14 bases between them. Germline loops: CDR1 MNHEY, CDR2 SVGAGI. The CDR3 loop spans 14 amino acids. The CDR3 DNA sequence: TGTGCCAGCAGCCCAGGGGTCAGGGACTATGGCTACACCTTC. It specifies CASSPGVRDYGYTF.

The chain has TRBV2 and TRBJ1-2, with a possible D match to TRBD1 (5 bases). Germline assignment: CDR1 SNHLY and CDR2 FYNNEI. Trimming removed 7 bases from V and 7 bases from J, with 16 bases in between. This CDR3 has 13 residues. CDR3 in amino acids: CASKLEGSGGYTF. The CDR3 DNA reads TGTGCCAGCAAATTGGAGGGGTCGGGTGGCTACACCTTC.

The CDR3 region has the DNA TGTGCCAGCATCCCTCTCCGGGACAGGGGGCAAGCTGAAGCTTTCTTT. The encoded protein is CASIPLRDRGQAEAFF. The chain joins TRBV2 to TRBJ1-1; TRBD1 matches 12 bases. Germline assignment: CDR1 SNHLY and CDR2 FYNNEI. The length of the CDR3 is 16 residues. V gave up 7 bases and J gave up 6 bases; unmatched junction bases: 12. Full variable domain (remainder filled in from reference TRBV2 and TRBJ1-1): EPEVTQTPSHQVTQMGQEVILRCVPISNHLYFYWYRQILGQKVEFLVSFYNNEISEKSEIFDDQFSVERPDGSNFTLKIRSTKLEDSAMYFCASIPLRDRGQAEAFFGQGTRLTVV.

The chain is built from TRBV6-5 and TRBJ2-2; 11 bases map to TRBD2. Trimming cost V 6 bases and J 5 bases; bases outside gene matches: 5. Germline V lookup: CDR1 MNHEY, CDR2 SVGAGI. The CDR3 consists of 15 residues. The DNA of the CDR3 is TGTGCCAGCAGCATTAGCGGGGGGGGAACCGGGGAGCTGTTTTTT. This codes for CASSISGGGTGELFF.

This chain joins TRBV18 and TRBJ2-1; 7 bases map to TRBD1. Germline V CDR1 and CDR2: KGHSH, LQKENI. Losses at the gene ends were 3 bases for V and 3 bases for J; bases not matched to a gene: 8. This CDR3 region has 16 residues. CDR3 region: CASSPSGTVYYNEQFF. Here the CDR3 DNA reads TGTGCCAGCTCACCTTCCGGGACAGTGTACTACAATGAGCAGTTCTTC.

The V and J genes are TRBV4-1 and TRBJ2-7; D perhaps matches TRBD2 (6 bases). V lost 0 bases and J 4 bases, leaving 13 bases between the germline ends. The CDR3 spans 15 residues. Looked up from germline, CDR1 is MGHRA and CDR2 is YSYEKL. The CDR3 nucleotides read TGCGCCAGCAGCCAAGATATGGACGGAGGGTACGAGCAGTACTTC. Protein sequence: CASSQDMDGGYEQYF.

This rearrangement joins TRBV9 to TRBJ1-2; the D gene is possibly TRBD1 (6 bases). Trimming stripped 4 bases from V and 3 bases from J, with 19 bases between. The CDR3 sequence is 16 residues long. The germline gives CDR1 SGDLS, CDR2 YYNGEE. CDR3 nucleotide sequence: TGTGCCAGCAGCCCCCAAGGGGGGGCGTATGACTATGGCTACACCTTC. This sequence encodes CASSPQGGAYDYGYTF. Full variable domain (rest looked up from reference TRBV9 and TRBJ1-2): DSGVTQTPKHLITATGQRVTLRCSPRSGDLSVYWYQQSLDQGLQFLIQYYNGEERAKGNILERFSAQQFPDLHSELNLSSLELGDSALYFCASSPQGGAYDYGYTFGSGTRLTVV.

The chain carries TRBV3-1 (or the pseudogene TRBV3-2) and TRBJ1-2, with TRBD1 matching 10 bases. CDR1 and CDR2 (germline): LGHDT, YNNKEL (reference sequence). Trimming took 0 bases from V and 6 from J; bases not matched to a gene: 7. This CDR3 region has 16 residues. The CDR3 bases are TGTGCCAGCAGCCAAGAGTGGGGACAGGGGATAGATGGCTACACCTTC. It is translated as CASSQEWGQGIDGYTF.

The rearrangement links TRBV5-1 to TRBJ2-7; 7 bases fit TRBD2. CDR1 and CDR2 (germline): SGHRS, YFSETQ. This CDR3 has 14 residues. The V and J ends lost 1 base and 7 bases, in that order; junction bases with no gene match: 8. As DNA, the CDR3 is TGCGCCAGCAGCTTGCCCGGGGTGGGAGGGGAGCAGTACTTC. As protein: CASSLPGVGGEQYF.

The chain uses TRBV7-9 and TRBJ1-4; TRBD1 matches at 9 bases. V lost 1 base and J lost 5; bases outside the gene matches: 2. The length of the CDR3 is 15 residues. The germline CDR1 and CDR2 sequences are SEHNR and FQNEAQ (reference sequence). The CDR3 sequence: CASSLGDRENEKLFF. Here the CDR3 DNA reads TGTGCCAGCAGCTTAGGGGACAGGGAGAATGAAAAACTGTTTTTT.

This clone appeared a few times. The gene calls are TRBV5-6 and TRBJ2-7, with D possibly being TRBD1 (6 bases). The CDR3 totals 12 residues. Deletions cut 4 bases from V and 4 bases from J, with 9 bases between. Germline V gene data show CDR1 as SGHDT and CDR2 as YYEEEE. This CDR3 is CASSAQGYEQYF. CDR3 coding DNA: TGTGCCAGCAGCGCACAGGGTTACGAGCAGTACTTC.

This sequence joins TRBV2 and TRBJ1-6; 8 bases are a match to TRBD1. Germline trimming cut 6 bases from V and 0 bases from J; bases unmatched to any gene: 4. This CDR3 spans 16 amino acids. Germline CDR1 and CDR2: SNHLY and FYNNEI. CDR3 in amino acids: CASRDRESSYNSPLHF. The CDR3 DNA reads TGTGCCAGCAGGGACAGGGAAAGCTCCTATAATTCACCCCTCCACTTT.